The next 24 T cell receptor beta chains were all read from a single sample in a study of blood T cell repertoires in COVID-19. Data came from immunoSEQ multiplex PCR; TCRdb stores just in-frame clones and leaves some out. Of over 85,000 clones detected, roughly 88% appear once; the ten largest clones hold approximately 2.8%. The sequenced sample was peripheral blood. These receptors all stem from a woman older than 75 with COVID-19, enrolled during active disease.

V gene TRBV7-2 combines with J gene TRBJ1-4, with 7 bases identical to TRBD1. The CDR3 is 15 amino acids. From germline, CDR1 is SGHTA and CDR2 FQGNSA. J was trimmed by 8 bases and V by 5 bases; bases with no gene match: 11. In DNA, the CDR3 is TGTGCCAGCAGCCGGGAGGGGGCAGGGGTAGAAAAACTGTTTTTT. This translates into CASSREGAGVEKLFF.

This clone was seen just once. The chain is built from TRBV10-3 and TRBJ1-2, with 9 bases identical to TRBD1. CDR3 size: 14 residues. CDR1 and CDR2 from the germline V gene are ENHRY and SYGVKD. V was pared by 0 bases and J by 5 bases, with 1 base of the junction left unmatched. The CDR3 coding sequence is TGTGCCATCAGTGAGTCAGACAGGGGGTATGGCTACACCTTC. Translated: CAISESDRGYGYTF.

This chain links TRBV10-2 with TRBJ1-2, with D unresolved. The CDR3 consists of 13 residues. Looked up from germline, CDR1 is WSHSY and CDR2 is SAAADI. Trimming took off 0 bases at V and 4 bases at J, with 6 bases between the two ends. CDR3 coding DNA: TGCGCCAGCAGTGAGTCGCGGAGCTATGGCTACACCTTC. Encoded protein: CASSESRSYGYTF.

This chain joins TRBV5-5 and TRBJ1-4, with 7 nucleotides matching TRBD1. The V gene's germline CDR1 is SGHKS and CDR2 YYEKEE (reference sequence). The V segment lost 4 bases and the J segment 4 bases; nucleotides outside the gene matches: 7. This CDR3 comprises 15 residues. CDR3 in DNA: TGTGCCAGCAGCGGCCGGGACAGAAGTAATGAAAAACTGTTTTTT. Translation gives CASSGRDRSNEKLFF. Drawing the rest from reference TRBV5-5 and TRBJ1-4, the complete variable domain is DAGVTQSPTHLIKTRGQQVTLRCSPISGHKSVSWYQQVLGQGPQFIFQYYEKEERGRGNFPDRFSARQFPNYSSELNVNALLLGDSALYLCASSGRDRSNEKLFFGSGTQLSVL.

The V and J genes are TRBV19 and TRBJ1-2; tentatively, D is TRBD1 (6 bases). From germline, CDR1 is LNHDA and CDR2 SQIVND (reference sequence). The CDR3 has 14 residues. The germline V and J ends were trimmed by 6 bases and 2 bases, with 13 bases remaining between them. This CDR3 is CASSVQGVNYGYTF. The CDR3 region has the DNA TGTGCCAGTAGCGTACAGGGAGTCAACTATGGCTACACCTTC.

The V call is TRBV29-1, the J call TRBJ2-7, with D perhaps TRBD2 (5 bases). The CDR3 contains 11 residues. V was clipped by 4 bases and J by 3 bases, with 7 bases between them. Germline values: CDR1 SQVTM, CDR2 ANQGSEA. CDR3 sequence: CSVARDYEQYF. The CDR3 bases are TGCAGCGTTGCGAGGGACTACGAGCAGTACTTC.

The chain combines TRBV19 with TRBJ2-1, with TRBD2 identical over 8 bases. With V trimmed by 7 bases and J by 9 bases, 17 bases remained unmatched. This CDR3 is built from 16 residues. Germline CDR1 reads LNHDA; CDR2 reads SQIVND (reference sequence). DNA for the CDR3: TGTGCCAGTAAAGTATCTTCAGCGGGGGCGCGAAGTGAGCAGTTCTTC. This sequence encodes CASKVSSAGARSEQFF.

This sequence joins TRBV14 and TRBJ2-1, with TRBD1 as a possible D gene (6 bases). Per germline, CDR1 SGHDN and CDR2 FVKESK. V was cut by 5 bases and J by 0 bases, with 11 bases left in between. The CDR3 runs to 15 residues. The CDR3 nucleotides read TGTGCCAGCAGCTACAGGGTCCTCTCCTACAATGAGCAGTTCTTC. It is translated as CASSYRVLSYNEQFF.

This clone was seen a few times. This chain joins TRBV5-4 and TRBJ2-1, with 7 positions matching TRBD2. V was pared by 4 bases and J by 8 bases, with 12 bases of the junction left unmatched. CDR3 length: 15 amino acids. The germline CDR1 and CDR2 sequences are SGHNT and YYREEE (reference sequence). The CDR3 is CASSPERSGNYEQFF. CDR3 bases: TGTGCCAGCAGCCCGGAGAGGAGCGGGAACTATGAGCAGTTCTTC.

The chain recombines TRBV7-8 with TRBJ1-2; 7 bases are shared with TRBD1. With V trimmed by 5 bases and J by 0 bases, 6 bases remained unmatched. Germline-derived CDR1 and CDR2 are SGHVS and FQNEAQ. This CDR3 is built from 15 residues. The DNA for the CDR3 is TGTGCCAGCAGCAACGACAGGGCTACTAACTATGGCTACACCTTC. Encoded protein: CASSNDRATNYGYTF.

J is TRBJ2-1 and V is TRBV14; TRBD2 matches 7 bases. J was trimmed by 5 bases and V by 2 bases; bases with no gene match: 9. CDR1 is SGHDN, CDR2 FVKESK, per germline. This CDR3 spans 16 amino acids. CDR3 residues: CASSQRLAGAHNEQFF. The CDR3 DNA is TGTGCCAGCAGCCAAAGACTAGCCGGAGCACACAATGAGCAGTTCTTC.

This clone was picked up a small number of times. V is TRBV2 and J is TRBJ1-1, with TRBD1 matching over 7 bases. V lost 6 bases and J lost 4; bases outside the gene matches: 8. The CDR3 runs 14 residues. From germline, CDR1 is SNHLY and CDR2 FYNNEI. The CDR3 sequence: CASRPRQGGTEAFF. The CDR3 DNA sequence: TGTGCCAGCAGACCCCGACAGGGAGGCACTGAAGCTTTCTTT.

V is TRBV7-2 and J is TRBJ2-2, with D maybe TRBD1 (5 bases). CDR1 is SGHTA and CDR2 is FQGNSA in the germline V gene. The V end lost 0 bases, the J end lost 5 bases, and 7 bases lay between the germline ends. CDR3 length: 14 amino acids. CDR3 in amino acids: CASSLAGDTGELFF. CDR3 coding DNA: TGTGCCAGCAGCTTAGCAGGGGATACCGGGGAGCTGTTTTTT. Variable domain in full (rest from reference TRBV7-2 and TRBJ2-2): GAGVSQSPSNKVTEKGKDVELRCDPISGHTALYWYRQSLGQGLEFLIYFQGNSAPDKSGLPSDRFSAERTGGSVSTLTIQRTQQEDSAVYLCASSLAGDTGELFFGEGSRLTVL.

The rearrangement uses TRBV7-8 and TRBJ2-7; maybe TRBD2 (5 bases). CDR1 SGHVS and CDR2 FQNEAQ come from the germline V gene. V lost 1 base and J lost 0, with 16 bases in between. CDR3 length: 17 amino acids. CDR3 loop: CASSLVVGGPTSYEQYF. The DNA of the CDR3 is TGTGCCAGCAGCTTAGTGGTGGGCGGGCCTACCTCCTACGAGCAGTACTTC.

This rearrangement joins TRBV6-5 to TRBJ2-2, with a tentative D call TRBD2 (6 bases). The V and J ends lost 5 bases and 5 bases respectively, with 12 bases between them. The CDR3 has 14 residues. Per germline, CDR1 MNHEY and CDR2 SVGAGI. CDR3 coding DNA: TGTGCCAGCAGTCGGGGGAGGTGGACCGGGGAGCTGTTTTTT. Translation gives CASSRGRWTGELFF.

This sequence joins TRBV25-1 and TRBJ2-6, with a weak D call TRBD1 (6 bases). CDR1 is MGHDK, CDR2 SYGVNS, per germline. The CDR3 has 15 residues. The germline V and J ends were trimmed by 6 bases and 2 bases, with 11 bases remaining between them. This CDR3 is CASSGKGAGANVLTF. The CDR3 DNA sequence: TGTGCCAGCAGCGGAAAGGGGGCTGGGGCCAACGTCCTGACTTTC.

V is TRBV18 and J is TRBJ1-1; tentatively, D is TRBD1 (6 bases). The CDR3 runs to 15 residues. V gave up 3 bases and J gave up 3 bases, with 14 bases separating them. Germline assignment: CDR1 KGHSH and CDR2 LQKENI. Here the CDR3 reads CASSPTGGAYTEAFF. The CDR3 coding sequence is TGTGCCAGCTCACCTACGGGGGGCGCTTACACTGAAGCTTTCTTT.

The chain has TRBV6-6 and TRBJ2-7, with 8 positions matching TRBD1. This CDR3 contains 14 residues. V dropped 0 bases and J dropped 6; count of bases not matched to a gene: 4. CDR1 and CDR2 from the germline V gene are MNHNY and SVGAGI (reference sequence). CDR3 nucleotide sequence: TGTGCCAGCAGTTACTCGTTCAGGGGGCTCGAGCAGTACTTC. Its protein is CASSYSFRGLEQYF.

The J gene is TRBJ2-1, the V gene TRBV19; 10 nucleotides agree with TRBD2. This CDR3 is 15 amino acids long. J was trimmed by 7 bases and V by 3 bases; bases with no gene match: 6. Per germline, CDR1 LNHDA and CDR2 SQIVND (reference sequence). The CDR3 bases are TGTGCCAGTAGTATTGGAGCGGGGGGGTTAAATGAGCAGTTCTTC. Encoded protein: CASSIGAGGLNEQFF.

The chain joins TRBV6-2 or TRBV6-3 to TRBJ1-3; maybe TRBD1 (5 bases). V lost 5 bases, J lost 0 bases, and 8 bases lay in between. The CDR3 runs to 14 residues. In germline, CDR1 is MNHEY, CDR2 SVGEGT. CDR3 nucleotides: TGTGCCAGCAGTACAGGTTACTCTGGAAACACCATATATTTT. It is translated as CASSTGYSGNTIYF.

The chain combines TRBV6-2 or TRBV6-3 with TRBJ2-7; TRBD1 matches 9 bases. The ends lost 6 bases at V and 4 bases at J; junction bases unmatched: 13. From germline, CDR1 is MNHEY and CDR2 SVGEGT. The CDR3 spans 16 residues. Written as DNA, the CDR3 is TGTGCCAGCAGCCACTACGGGACAGGGAGGAAGTACGAGCAGTACTTC. Amino acids: CASSHYGTGRKYEQYF.

This chain uses TRBV10-1 with TRBJ2-7; 9 nucleotides agree with TRBD1. Germline CDR1 and CDR2: WNHNN and SYGVQD (reference sequence). Losses at the gene ends were 2 bases for V and 2 bases for J; bases not matched to a gene: 1. The CDR3 contains 14 residues. This CDR3 is CASSEGQGTYEQYF. CDR3 nucleotide sequence: TGCGCCAGCAGTGAGGGACAGGGGACCTACGAGCAGTACTTC.

The V gene is TRBV5-5, the J gene TRBJ2-7; a possible D gene is TRBD2 (5 bases). The V gene lost 1 base and the J gene lost 4 bases, with 12 bases spanning the gap. The CDR3 runs to 14 residues. CDR1 SGHKS and CDR2 YYEKEE come from the germline V gene (reference sequence). The CDR3 DNA follows: TGTGCCAGCAGCTTGAGTAGCGCAGAGTACGAGCAGTACTTC. Encoded protein: CASSLSSAEYEQYF.

This chain connects TRBV7-3 to TRBJ2-5, with 7 nucleotides matching TRBD2. This CDR3 is 14 amino acids long. V was pared by 3 bases and J by 5 bases, with 6 bases of the junction left unmatched. CDR1 SGHTA and CDR2 FQGTGA come from the germline V gene. The CDR3 coding sequence is TGTGCCAGCAGCTTCGGGCGGGGGAGCGAGACCCAGTACTTC. Its translation is CASSFGRGSETQYF.